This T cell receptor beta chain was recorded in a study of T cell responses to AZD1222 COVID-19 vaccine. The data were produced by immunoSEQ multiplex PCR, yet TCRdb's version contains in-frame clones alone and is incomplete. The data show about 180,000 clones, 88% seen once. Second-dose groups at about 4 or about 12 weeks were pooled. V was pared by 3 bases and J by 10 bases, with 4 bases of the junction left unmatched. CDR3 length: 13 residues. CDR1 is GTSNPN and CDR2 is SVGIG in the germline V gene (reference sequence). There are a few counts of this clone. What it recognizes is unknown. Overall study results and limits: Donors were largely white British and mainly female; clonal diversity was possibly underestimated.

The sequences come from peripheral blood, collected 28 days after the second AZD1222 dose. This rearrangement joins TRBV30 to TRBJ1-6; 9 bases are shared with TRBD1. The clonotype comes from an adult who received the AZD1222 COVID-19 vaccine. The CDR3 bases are TGTGCCTGGAGGGGACAGGGTATGTCACCCCTCCACTTT. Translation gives CAWRGQGMSPLHF.